This T cell receptor (beta chain) was sequenced for a study of PD-1 blockade in mismatch repair-deficient tumors. Some clones are missing from TCRdb's copy, which holds only in-frame ones; the method was immunoSEQ multiplex PCR. The table has some 100,000 clones, 82% seen once. Every patient had mismatch repair deficiency by PCR or immunohistochemistry. The TCR-sequenced patients were a few responders to pembrolizumab. This clonotype originated in an adult with mismatch repair-deficient cancer. The sequenced sample was peripheral blood, obtained approximately 35 weeks after starting pembrolizumab.

CDR3 bases: TGTGCCAGCAGGCCGGGACAGAGGAACACCGGGGAGCTGTTTTTT. Amino acid sequence: CASRPGQRNTGELFF. The rearrangement links TRBV11-2 to TRBJ2-2; 7 bases are shared with TRBD1. Germline lookup yields CDR1 SGHAT and CDR2 FQNNGV. V shed 6 bases and J 1 base; nucleotides not matched to a gene: 5. This CDR3 has 15 residues.